The 4 T cell receptor beta chains reported below all come from one sample, sequenced in a study of shared clonotypes between healthy human individuals. Sequencing used immunoSEQ multiplex PCR; TCRdb keeps in-frame clones, though not all of them. The sample consists of 2 million or so clones, about 94% of them appearing once. Naive CD8 cells were CD45RO-negative, positively selected for CCR7, excluding terminally differentiated effector memory CD45RA+ cells. Sequenced: naive CD8+ T cells sorted from blood. These receptor sequences come from a man younger than 35 in good health.

This chain joins TRBV4-3 and TRBJ2-3, with 7 bases lining up with TRBD1. J was trimmed by 3 bases and V by 4 bases; bases with no gene match: 10. Germline values: CDR1 LGHNA, CDR2 YSLEER. CDR3 size: 16 residues. Written as DNA, the CDR3 is TGCGCCAGCAGCCGATTAACAGGGGTGGGAACAGATACGCAGTATTTT. Translation gives CASSRLTGVGTDTQYF.

The V gene is TRBV11-2, the J gene TRBJ2-7; D is perhaps TRBD1 (5 bases). The length of the CDR3 is 13 residues. Looked up from germline, CDR1 is SGHAT and CDR2 is FQNNGV. Between the trimmed V and J ends, which lost 5 bases and 2 bases, there was a span of 10 bases. The CDR3 spells CASSPFRAYEQYF. CDR3 DNA: TGTGCCAGCAGCCCCTTCAGGGCCTACGAGCAGTACTTC.

The genes are TRBV6-1 and TRBJ2-7; perhaps TRBD2 as D (6 bases). There are 16 residues in the CDR3. Deletions cut 0 bases from V and 4 bases from J, with 16 bases between. Germline lookup yields CDR1 MNHNS and CDR2 SASEGT. Written as DNA, the CDR3 is TGTGCCAGCAGTGAAGCTCGCGGGGCCGATCCGTACGAGCAGTACTTC. This codes for CASSEARGADPYEQYF.

The V call is TRBV27, the J call TRBJ2-7, with 7 bases matching TRBD1. The CDR3 totals 15 residues. Germline V gene sequence: CDR1 MNHEY, CDR2 SMNVEV (reference sequence). J was trimmed by 2 bases and V by 5 bases; bases with no gene match: 9. DNA of the CDR3: TGTGCCAGCAGTCCTCGACAGGGTCTAACCTACGAGCAGTACTTC. Protein product: CASSPRQGLTYEQYF.